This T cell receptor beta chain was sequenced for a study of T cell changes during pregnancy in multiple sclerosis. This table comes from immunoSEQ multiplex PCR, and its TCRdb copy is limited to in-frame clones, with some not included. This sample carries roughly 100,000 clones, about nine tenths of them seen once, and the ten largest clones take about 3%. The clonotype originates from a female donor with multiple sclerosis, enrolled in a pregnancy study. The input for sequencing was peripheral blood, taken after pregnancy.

CDR3 region: CASARAGPGDTQYF. CDR3 coding DNA: TGCGCCAGCGCCAGAGCGGGGCCCGGGGATACGCAGTATTTT. This chain joins TRBV5-1 and TRBJ2-3; 7 bases map to TRBD2. Trimming took 7 bases from V and 6 from J; bases not matched to a gene: 11. The CDR3 contains 14 residues. The germline V gene has CDR1 SGHRS and CDR2 YFSETQ.